These 3 T cell receptor beta chains were sequenced from one sample in a study of CD8 T cells in ankylosing spondylitis. Each CDR3 protein is one row after TCRdb ran MiXCR on the 5' RACE reads. The sample yields about 160,000 distinct CDR3 sequences, roughly 44% seen once. Sequenced material: synovial fluid, either unsorted or a sorted T cell fraction (not recorded which). All receptors come from a male donor with ankylosing spondylitis.

The gene calls are TRBV4-1 and TRBJ2-5, with D unclear. V lost 4 bases to trimming and J lost 7 bases, with 13 bases between them. Germline V gene lookup returns CDR1 MGHRA and CDR2 YSYEKL. The CDR3 length is 13 residues. The CDR3 sequence is CASSPSLLGTQYF. For the CDR3, the DNA is TGCGCCAGCAGCCCTTCCCTTCTGGGGACCCAGTACTTC.

V and J are TRBV29-1 and TRBJ1-1; no clear D gene. V was cut by 6 bases and J by 1 base, with 21 bases left in between. Germline loops: CDR1 SQVTM, CDR2 ANQGSEA. This CDR3 is 16 amino acids long. The CDR3 nucleotides read TGCAGCGTCGGAGGCAGGCCCTGCCGGGGGAACACTGAAGCTTTCTTT. This translates into CSVGGRPCRGNTEAFF.

This clonotype was picked up a small number of times. The chain has TRBV11-2 and TRBJ1-4, with D unresolved. V lost 0 bases and J lost 8, with 10 bases in between. Germline V gene lookup returns CDR1 SGHAT and CDR2 FQNNGV. This CDR3 is built from 14 residues. The CDR3 protein is CASSLDGEEEKLFF. The CDR3 region has the DNA TGTGCCAGCAGCTTAGACGGGGAAGAGGAAAAACTGTTTTTT.